One sample yielded the 20 T cell receptor beta chains listed below, sequenced in a study of T cells in Graves' hyperthyroidism and ophthalmopathy. Amplification of TCR beta CDR3 regions used RNA as the template. When the TCR CDR3 underwent first-round RT-PCR, the HTBI primer set was used. One entry per CDR3 protein results from TCRdb running MiXCR on the multiplex PCR reads. Counted here are hundreds of thousands of distinct CDR3 sequences, about 14% occurring once; the ten biggest clones make up 10% to 13%. Sequencing was performed on blood. The source is a young woman with Graves' hyperthyroidism.

This clonotype has ten or more counts. V usage is TRBV29-1 and J usage is TRBJ1-1; 7 positions agree with TRBD1. Germline trimming cut 5 bases from V and 1 base from J; bases unmatched to any gene: 4. Germline CDR1 reads SQVTM; CDR2 reads ANQGSEA. The CDR3 sequence is 13 residues long. In DNA, the CDR3 is TGCAGCGTTACAGGGGAGGCGAACACTGAAGCTTTCTTT. Amino acids: CSVTGEANTEAFF.

Only a few counts were recorded for this clonotype. CDR3 sequence: CASSIAGALAGNEQFF. The CDR3 DNA reads TGTGCCAGCAGTATAGCGGGAGCCTTAGCGGGCAATGAGCAGTTCTTC. The chain couples TRBV7-9 to TRBJ2-1, with TRBD2 matching over 9 bases. V was pared by 6 bases and J by 6 bases, with 12 bases of the junction left unmatched. This CDR3 has 16 residues. Germline CDR1 is SEHNR and CDR2 is FQNEAQ (reference sequence).

The rearrangement uses TRBV27 and TRBJ2-2; D is undetermined. CDR1 and CDR2 from the germline V gene are MNHEY and SMNVEV (reference sequence). CDR3 length: 12 residues. Trimming pared 5 bases from V and 7 bases from J, leaving 8 bases between. The CDR3 loop is CASSLYGGELFF. Here the CDR3 DNA reads TGTGCCAGCAGTCTGTACGGCGGGGAGCTGTTTTTT.

This clonotype was picked up many times. The rearrangement links TRBV27 to TRBJ1-1; D is uncertain. This CDR3 has 14 amino acids. V shed 0 bases and J shed 4 bases, with 9 bases lying between them. From germline, CDR1 is MNHEY and CDR2 SMNVEV (reference sequence). CDR3 in DNA: TGTGCCAGCAGTTTATCGAGTCGTAGCACTGAAGCTTTCTTT. This translates into CASSLSSRSTEAFF.

This clonotype was counted many times. The genes are TRBV3-1 and TRBJ1-1, with D perhaps matching TRBD1 (6 bases). The CDR3 contains 13 residues. Germline CDR1 LGHDT, CDR2 YNNKEL (reference sequence). The V end was cut by 2 bases, the J end by 10 bases, with 14 bases between. CDR3 protein: CASSQIGGLRAFF. In nucleotides, the CDR3 is TGTGCCAGCAGCCAAATCGGGGGGCTGAGAGCTTTCTTT.

This clonotype was observed a few times. The chain recombines TRBV15 with TRBJ1-2; perhaps TRBD1 as D (5 bases). V gave up 5 bases and J gave up 0 bases, with 13 bases separating them. The CDR3 sequence is 15 residues long. Germline V gene lookup returns CDR1 LNHNV and CDR2 YYDKDF (reference sequence). This chain's CDR3 is CATSGSKGPNYGYTF. CDR3 nucleotide sequence: TGTGCCACCAGCGGATCAAAGGGGCCTAACTATGGCTACACCTTC.

This clonotype came up many times. The V call is TRBV4-1, the J call TRBJ2-1; 10 nucleotides align to TRBD1. CDR3 length equals 18 residues. V shed 4 bases, J shed 0 bases, and the junction held 9 bases outside the gene matches. Germline-derived CDR1 and CDR2 are MGHRA and YSYEKL. The CDR3 region is CASSPWDRGESSYNEQFF. The DNA for the CDR3 is TGCGCCAGCAGCCCTTGGGACAGGGGCGAGAGCTCCTACAATGAGCAGTTCTTC.

The J gene is TRBJ2-4, the V gene TRBV19, with D uncertain. Germline CDR1 and CDR2: LNHDA and SQIVND (reference sequence). Trimming shortened V by 5 bases and J by 0 bases, and 11 bases separated the two germline ends. The CDR3 runs 15 residues. The CDR3, as DNA: TGTGCCAGTAGTCTCACCTACCTAGCCAAAAACATTCAGTACTTC. The encoded protein is CASSLTYLAKNIQYF. The full variable domain, rest sourced from reference TRBV19 and TRBJ2-4, is DGGITQSPKYLFRKEGQNVTLSCEQNLNHDAMYWYRQDPGQGLRLIYYSQIVNDFQKGDIAEGYSVSREKKESFPLTVTSAQKNPTAFYLCASSLTYLAKNIQYFGAGTRLSVL.

This clonotype was found many times. J is TRBJ2-1 and V is TRBV28; a weak D match, TRBD2 (6 bases). From germline, CDR1 is MDHEN and CDR2 SYDVKM. The V end lost 6 bases, the J end lost 4 bases, and 16 bases lay between the germline ends. The CDR3 is made up of 15 amino acids. CDR3 nucleotides: TGTGCCAGCAGACCATACCCTAGCGCATACAATGAGCAGTTCTTC. This gives the protein CASRPYPSAYNEQFF.

The CDR3 sequence is CASSLRDRGLSRTEAFF. In DNA form, the CDR3 reads TGCGCCAGCAGCCTCCGGGACAGGGGGCTGAGTCGGACTGAAGCTTTCTTT. This rearrangement joins TRBV4-1 to TRBJ1-1; 12 bases are shared with TRBD1. V lost 4 bases, J lost 5 bases, and 11 bases stayed unmatched. The CDR3 totals 17 residues. CDR1 is MGHRA, CDR2 YSYEKL, per germline.

Remarks on this clonotype: A much larger clone lies a single base off, so this may be a read error. The V and J genes are TRBV27 and TRBJ1-5; D gene ambiguous. This CDR3 comprises 14 residues. Germline V gene sequence: CDR1 MNHEY, CDR2 SMNVEV (reference sequence). In DNA form, the CDR3 reads TGTGCCAGCAGTTTATATAAGAGCAATCGGCCCCAGCATTTT. As protein: CASSLYKSNRPQHF.

This clonotype was found many times. The rearrangement joins TRBV27 to TRBJ1-1, with a weak D call TRBD1 (5 bases). This CDR3 is 15 amino acids long. V shed 3 bases and J shed 0 bases, with 11 bases lying between them. Germline V gives CDR1 MNHEY, CDR2 SMNVEV (reference sequence). Here the CDR3 reads CASSFDQGLNTEAFF. As DNA, the CDR3 is TGTGCCAGCAGTTTCGATCAGGGCTTGAACACTGAAGCTTTCTTT.

The chain employs TRBV29-1 and TRBJ2-1; 8 nucleotides match TRBD1. Looked up from germline, CDR1 is SQVTM and CDR2 is ANQGSEA. The ends lost 4 bases at V and 4 bases at J; junction bases unmatched: 9. The CDR3 contains 15 residues. CDR3 nucleotide sequence: TGCAGCGTTGTCCCGGGACAGGCGATTTACAATGAGCAGTTCTTC. Translating gives CSVVPGQAIYNEQFF.

This clonotype was recorded once. The gene calls are TRBV4-1 and TRBJ1-4; TRBD1 might be the D (5 bases). V was trimmed by 2 bases and J by 2 bases, leaving 27 bases between them. The CDR3 has 21 residues. Germline CDR1 and CDR2: MGHRA and YSYEKL. CDR3 in DNA: TGCGCCAGCAGCCAACCCTTCTTAGGGACGAAGCTTTCGTTCACTAATGAAAAACTGTTTTTT. Translated: CASSQPFLGTKLSFTNEKLFF.

The rearrangement joins TRBV6-2 or TRBV6-3 to TRBJ2-1, with TRBD1 matching 9 bases. J was trimmed by 4 bases and V by 8 bases; bases with no gene match: 6. The CDR3 sequence is 14 residues long. Germline V gene lookup returns CDR1 MNHEY and CDR2 SVGEGT. The CDR3 DNA is TGTGCCAGCTCGCAGACAGGGGGTTACAATGAGCAGTTCTTC. Translated, it gives CASSQTGGYNEQFF.

This clonotype was counted between two and nine times. The rearrangement uses TRBV12-3 or TRBV12-4 and TRBJ1-3; D is undetermined. This CDR3 contains 15 residues. V shed 3 bases and J shed 0 bases, with 9 bases lying between them. The CDR3 coding sequence is TGTGCCAGCAGTTTTGGGCATCTCTCTGGAAACACCATATATTTT. Protein product: CASSFGHLSGNTIYF.

Turning to this clonotype: A read error may be the cause here, since a much bigger clone is one base away. This chain links TRBV11-1 with TRBJ2-7; 8 bases map to TRBD1. The J segment lost 5 bases and the V segment lost 5 bases, leaving 8 bases of the junction unmatched. The CDR3 sequence is 14 residues long. Germline lookup yields CDR1 SGHAT and CDR2 FQDESV (reference sequence). CDR3 protein: CASSQDRVTDEQYF. The CDR3 nucleotides are TGTGCCAGCAGCCAGGACAGGGTCACCGACGAGCAGTACTTC.

V gene TRBV7-9 combines with J gene TRBJ2-1; 9 positions agree with TRBD2. V shed 2 bases, J shed 3 bases, and the junction held 11 bases outside the gene matches. CDR1 is SEHNR, CDR2 FQNEAQ, per germline (reference sequence). The CDR3 extends over 18 amino acids. CDR3 loop: CASSLSRRLAAHYNEQFF. As DNA, the CDR3 is TGTGCCAGCAGCTTATCCAGGCGACTAGCGGCTCACTACAATGAGCAGTTCTTC.

This clonotype has just a few counts. The chain is built from TRBV11-3 and TRBJ2-7; D might be TRBD2 (6 bases). V dropped 10 bases and J dropped 5 bases, with 21 bases sitting between them. The CDR3 loop spans 14 amino acids. Germline CDR1 SGHNT, CDR2 YENEEA. CDR3 region: CATSAYGSNNEQYF. As DNA, the CDR3 is TGTGCCACCTCCGCGTACGGGAGCAACAACGAGCAGTACTTC.

This clonotype was detected ten times or more. The V gene is TRBV12-3 or TRBV12-4, the J gene TRBJ2-1; no clear D gene. V was shortened by 4 bases and J by 9 bases, with 19 bases between the two germline ends. CDR3 length equals 15 residues. The CDR3 protein is CASSSGIRFMGEQFF. The CDR3 DNA reads TGTGCCAGCAGTTCGGGCATACGTTTTATGGGTGAGCAGTTCTTC.